The rows below give T cell receptor beta chains drawn from one sample of a study of blood T cell repertoires in COVID-19. Here immunoSEQ multiplex PCR was the method, and the copy in TCRdb shows in-frame clones only, minus some. The repertoire holds about 45,000 clones, with roughly 90% as singletons. What was sequenced was peripheral blood. The receptor set was obtained from a human donor in a cohort sampled during active COVID-19. Each CDR3 is given with its conserved first and last residue. A D gene is named only where the DNA matches it firmly. Where a row states a size, it is once, few, many or the class of an expanded clone; other rows omit it.

j_call d_call v_call clone_size cdr3_nt cdr3_aa
TRBJ2-7 - TRBV7-9 - TGTGCCAGCAGCCTTTCAGAGGGCATCGAGCAGTACTTC CASSLSEGIEQYF
TRBJ1-1 - TRBV10-3 - TGTGCCATCAGGCCTGGAAAGGGGGATGGGATGAACACTGAAGCTTTCTTT CAIRPGKGDGMNTEAFF
TRBJ2-1 - TRBV7-9 - TGTGCCAGCACCTATGGGCCTAGCGACTACAATGAGCAGTTCTTC CASTYGPSDYNEQFF
TRBJ1-2 - TRBV27 - TGTGCCAGCAGTCCCGGAGATGGCTACACCTTC CASSPGDGYTF
TRBJ2-2 TRBD1 TRBV4-2 few TGTGCCAGCAGCCGCTTGGGACAGGGGAACACCGGGGAGCTGTTTTTT CASSRLGQGNTGELFF
TRBJ2-7 - TRBV11-2 few TGTGCCAGCAGCTTAGATCATTGGGGCAGGGGCTACGAGCAGTACTTC CASSLDHWGRGYEQYF
TRBJ2-3 TRBD2 TRBV7-3 - TGTGCCAGCAGCGTCGAGGGACTAGCGGGGGGCCCCCAGTATTTT CASSVEGLAGGPQYF
TRBJ1-4 TRBD1 TRBV28 - TGTGCCAGCAGACCAGGCGGGGGGGCAGGGGGCGAAAAACTGTTTTTT CASRPGGGAGGEKLFF
TRBJ2-5 - TRBV29-1 - TGCAGCGGCGCCCTCGGCATCCGGGGAGAGACCCAGTACTTC CSGALGIRGETQYF
TRBJ2-3 TRBD1 TRBV4-3 - TGCGCCAGCAGCCGTCTGGGACAGGTCGAGCAGTATTTT CASSRLGQVEQYF
TRBJ2-3 TRBD2 TRBV5-1 - TGCGCCAGCAGCCATAGCGGGGCGAAAGATACGCAGTATTTT CASSHSGAKDTQYF
TRBJ1-2 - TRBV6-5 - TGTGCCAGCAGTCCTGAGGCCTCCCTGGAAAATGGCTACACCTTC CASSPEASLENGYTF
TRBJ1-1 - TRBV7-6 - TGTGCCAGCAGCCCCCGGGAAGGTCCAAACACTGAAGCTTTCTTT CASSPREGPNTEAFF
TRBJ1-5 - TRBV5-8 - TGTGCCAGCAGCCATTTTAATCAGCCCCAGCATTTT CASSHFNQPQHF
TRBJ1-1 - TRBV20-1 - TGCAGTGCTAGAGATGTTCGGTTAGTCTTT CSARDVRLVF
TRBJ2-1 TRBD2 TRBV7-8 - TGTGCCAGCAGCTCAAGCGGGGGGAACTACAATGAGCAGTTCTTC CASSSSGGNYNEQFF
TRBJ2-5 - TRBV24-1 - TGTGCCACCAGTGATAAAACAGGTCCGCAAGAGACCCAGTACTTC CATSDKTGPQETQYF
TRBJ1-1 - TRBV4-1 - TGCGCCAGCAGCCCGAGTATATTGTACACTGAAGCTTTCTTT CASSPSILYTEAFF
TRBJ1-2 - TRBV2 - TGTGCCAGCAGTGAAAGGGGTTCTGAGGGCTACACCTTC CASSERGSEGYTF
TRBJ2-7 TRBD2 TRBV15 - TGTGCCATCGGGACTATCTACGAGCAGTACTTC CAIGTIYEQYF
TRBJ1-1 TRBD1 TRBV5-1 - TGCGCCAGCAGCCAAGAGACAGGGGGCTTGTATACTGAAGCTTTCTTT CASSQETGGLYTEAFF